This TCR beta chain was retrieved from a study of radiotherapy plus CTLA-4 blockade in lung cancer. Study-level background: Objective responses were documented in under 20% of patients, with disease control in just over 30%. Study results and limitations: After treatment with radiotherapy plus ipilimumab, TCR clones that came from the tumor expanded in blood. Early blood T cell clone changes and increased post-radiation serum interferon-beta were reportedly the strongest response predictors.

Clones were read by immunoSEQ multiplex PCR, and TCRdb kept only the in-frame ones, dropping some. The repertoire has approximately 99,000 clones, 88% of them found once; the top ten carry 4.9%. The CDR3 totals 14 residues. V lost 8 bases, J lost 2 bases, and 15 bases lay in between. Germline V gives CDR1 MNHEY, CDR2 SVGAGI. With respect to this clone: What it recognizes is unknown.

Patients in the study, people with chemo-refractory metastatic non-small-cell lung cancer, received focal radiation plus ipilimumab CTLA-4 blockade. The chain links TRBV6-5 to TRBJ1-1; D unresolved. The sequence was collected from a human donor with non-small cell lung cancer that progressed on radiotherapy plus ipilimumab. The input for sequencing was peripheral blood, taken from a patient treated with radiotherapy plus ipilimumab. CDR3 protein: CASRAEVLNTEAFF. Written as DNA, the CDR3 is TGTGCCAGCCGTGCCGAGGTCCTAAACACTGAAGCTTTCTTT.